This T cell receptor (beta chain) is drawn from a study of cytomegalovirus exposure and HLA in healthy donors (dated by TCRdb to 2015 to 2018). In terms of the full investigation: An earlier analysis of roughly 610 of the donors reported around 280 Gb of sequence data and 117 million unique TCR beta sequences obtained from some 170 million T cells. An early release that covered more than 550 HLA-typed donors contained about 300 gigabases of sequencing data and around 80 million unique TCR sequences. Alongside the repertoire data, information on donor age, sex, ethnicity and CMV serostatus was compiled. Besides the first cohort of 666 subjects, a separate validation cohort made up of about 120 different subjects was used. Every discovery cohort repertoire had been produced on one sequencing platform. An earlier analysis of several hundred of the donors applied high-throughput TCR beta sequencing to assess whether each TCR beta V gene segment acted as functional or pseudogenic. Among 398 genotyped donors of the cohort, an average of 235,054 unique TCR beta nucleotide sequences were sequenced per donor, around a sixth of them non-productive. Class I and class II HLA loci were covered by the typing at four-digit resolution. Roughly five DR-DQ haplotypes were treated as single units for association and clustering because of strong linkage in the cohort. Rather than drawing on any new phenotypic data, the later analysis identified candidate immune exposures from TCR beta sequences and the way those sequences occurred across donors. The study used immunosequencing to profile the T cell repertoires of under 700 subjects and linked those repertoires to cytomegalovirus serostatus. The number of donors typed differed by locus, with about 620-630 for A, B, C, DRB1 and DQB1, around 500 for DQA1, about 610 for DPA1, and some 470 for DPB1. The study aimed to test whether cataloging public T cell receptors could reveal signatures of past pathogen exposure. To study patterns of TCR occurrence, a later analysis re-analyzed previously published TCR beta repertoires from 666 donors and added high-resolution HLA genotyping. To predict cytomegalovirus infection status, the study combined high-throughput TCR immunosequencing, statistical association of individual TCRs with disease status, and machine learning. Genome-wide SNP genotypes for about 55% of the roughly 670 donors were used in a later genetic analysis, which treated that subset as a discovery cohort. Of the roughly 430 genotyped donors, approximately 82% fell in the genetic ancestry cluster associated with self-reported Caucasian donors.

Note on this clone: Its target antigen remains unknown. Per-base quality was not reported, and no clone a single base away is much larger than it.

Beyond this particular receptor, the publication reports: A further reported finding was that TCR beta sequences accurately predicted the HLA-A and HLA-B alleles for most subjects in the first cohort. In a later analysis, HLA-associated TCR beta chains were found to be more clonally expanded and to have lower generation probabilities than equally common non-associated chains. Compared with the approximately 670-donor mean, donors in an Asian-associated ancestry cluster had fewer N-insertions in productive TCRs, according to a later genetic analysis. HLA typing was unavailable for some donors at each locus, so association tests used only the typed subset. Cytomegalovirus status was reported to be diagnosed by the classifier with high specificity and sensitivity in both the original and validation cohorts. Assigning TCR associations to individual alleles was difficult when HLA alleles, especially DR and DQ, strongly co-occurred. Only TCR beta chains were sequenced in this cohort, and the absence of alpha or paired-chain data limited detectable features. According to the authors, the approach could potentially be generalized to other disease states and immunological phenotypes. The presence/absence analyses assumed that sequencing depth was roughly uniform across donors, and that assumption may not be true. In an earlier analysis of 500 to 650 of the donors, most TCR beta V segments appeared in productive rearrangements about 90% or about 30% of the time, broadly matching IMGT annotations. The only immune exposure information available for the cohort was CMV serostatus. In a later analysis, 15,000 to 20,000 TCR beta sequences were associated with specific HLA alleles at a false discovery rate of 0.05. V-gene and J-gene trimming of TCR beta chains was associated with a missense DCLRE1C variant in a later genetic analysis, and the association was replicated in an independent cohort. Some IMGT-functional V segments, including TRBV6-2 and TRBV6-3, could not be told apart with the 87-base-pair reads, so those segments were excluded. The earlier analysis of a few hundred of the donors excluded about 16 rarely observed V segments, including chromosome 9 orphons, because counts were too low. A cluster of highly shared sequence variants was judged likely to be a technical artifact of the sequencing pipeline. Across donors, most TCR sequences were observed very rarely, whereas some public TCRs were present in many individuals. Three of the identified cytomegalovirus-associated TCR beta chains were confirmed in vitro to be specific for cytomegalovirus antigens. A later analysis found that most CMV-associated TCR beta chains appeared HLA-restricted, with HLA associations seemingly driven largely by CMV exposure. A later analysis found that TCR association rates varied across HLA loci, with DRB1 alleles showing the most associated TCRs and HLA-C alleles the fewest. In the study, around 150 TCR beta chains were listed as associated with cytomegalovirus. Correlated functional status among segregating V segments might reflect linkage disequilibrium, but an unknown experimental factor could not be ruled out. In a later analysis, several top co-occurrence clusters were reported to appear linked to parvovirus B19, influenza, CMV and Epstein-Barr virus.

The library was prepared using the immunoSEQ multiplex PCR assay. The multiplex PCR relied on a mix of 60 forward primers for TCR Vbeta segments and 13 reverse primers for TCR Jbeta segments. The CDR3 region of rearranged TCR beta genes was amplified from genomic DNA with a multiplex PCR assay. Amplified TCR beta libraries were sequenced as 87-base-pair reads on the Illumina HiSeq System. The paper's processing steps were these. Across the 600 to 700 repertoires, a later analysis counted 75 million to 90 million unique TCR beta chains, 9.5 million to 13 million of which were shared by at least two donors. Raw reads were error-corrected and collapsed into unique sequences with a nearest-neighbor algorithm that merged closely related sequences to remove PCR and sequencing errors. CDR3 sequences were aligned to IMGT reference sequences to assign V, D and J gene segments. Each retained sequence needed at least a six-nucleotide match to both a V gene segment and a J gene segment. A rearrangement was called productive if the CDR3 had no stop codons and remained in frame with V and J, and every other rearrangement was called non-productive. CDR3 was defined according to IMGT convention as the region running from the second conserved V-encoded cysteine to the conserved J-encoded phenylalanine. The earlier analysis of approximately 590 of the donors excluded any sequence lacking an unambiguous match to a single V gene segment. In an earlier analysis of 450 to 700 of the donors, V segments were called functional above 56.7% productive rearrangements and were called segregating when the between-donor standard deviation exceeded 5%. A statistical classification framework was developed to diagnose cytomegalovirus status using the catalog of TCR beta chain sequences. V and J gene assignment, in a later analysis, came from comparing TCR nucleotide sequences with IMGT/GENE-DB human TR gene sequences. The TCRdist pipeline was used in a later analysis to assign CDR3 sequences and most-parsimonious VDJ recombination scenarios. A later analysis defined each TCR beta chain by its CDR3 amino acid sequence plus V-gene family, and excluded reads lacking a unique V-gene family. As a way to deal with suspected cross-contamination and a sequencing artifact, a later analysis dropped 450 to 600 nucleotide sequences that were highly shared and had low generation probability. A later analysis calculated a clonal expansion index for each public chain from normalized within-repertoire ranks of inferred template counts. In a later analysis, generation probabilities were computed using a VDJ recombination model fitted to out-of-frame rearrangements, and the results were checked against IGoR. In a later analysis, hypergeometric tests were used to score TCR-TCR, TCR-HLA and TCR-CMV co-occurrence, with a repertoire-size bias correction applied to TCR pairs. In a later analysis, false discovery rates were estimated by permuting HLA or CMV assignments 20 times. A later analysis grouped co-occurring TCRs with DBSCAN, adding TCRdist sequence similarity when clustering within HLA-allele-positive subsets. For co-occurrence clustering, repertoires with fewer than 30,000 or more than 120,000 public chains were excluded, along with roughly five repertoires with anomalous nucleotide sharing. In TCRdb, the immuneACCESS table is reduced to in-frame sequences with V and J assigned. These tables do not hold every clone; where another copy was compared, an unresolved V gene accounts for under half, and the others remain unexplained. V and J calls and clone size are given by that table; D and trimming were obtained from the DNA. The sample has around 130,000 clones on record, over 75% of them singletons. The top ten clones comprise over 4.5% of the sample.

From V the trimming removes 0 bases and from J it removes 0 bases, while the gene matches leave 9 bases of the junction unaccounted for. The CDR3 numbers 19 residues from cysteine through phenylalanine. Just CDR3 DNA is preserved here, 57 bases in frame from base 1. From a lookup of the germline V gene, CDR1 and CDR2 are LGHNA and YNFKEQ. The cohort was made up of 666 healthy bone marrow donors. Cohort members were all nominally healthy when sampled, although unrecorded immune exposures were likely present. The donor was CMV seropositive and belonged to the group of 250 to 300 seropositive cohort members. Every donor gave a peripheral blood sample, and the peripheral blood mononuclear cells from that sample were used for TCR beta sequencing. Genomic DNA extraction from the blood cell samples was performed with the Qiagen DNeasy Blood Extraction Kit.

The sequence was obtained from a woman aged 40 to 50 in good health and CMV-seropositive. What was sequenced was PBMCs. This chain is built from TRBV4-2 and TRBJ2-1, with 9 middle bases fitting TRBD2. The CDR3 has the sequence CASSQEVGGGGSSYNEQFF. The DNA sequence is as follows: TGTGCCAGCAGCCAAGAAGTGGGCGGGGGGGGGAGCTCCTACAATGAGCAGTTCTTC.